This entry lists 19 T cell receptor beta chains sequenced from one sample in a study of neurological immune-mediated disorders. TCRdb recomputed calls from the 5' RACE reads with MiXCR, one row per CDR3 protein. The data contain roughly 62,000 distinct CDR3 sequences, around 3.8% of them singletons. Sequencing was performed on PBMCs. All receptors derive from a woman aged 50 to 65 with multiple sclerosis.

This clonotype was observed many times. The rearrangement links TRBV27 to TRBJ1-1; no reliable D call. This CDR3 spans 13 amino acids. Per the germline V gene, CDR1 is MNHEY and CDR2 is SMNVEV (reference sequence). Trimming removed 5 bases from V and 2 bases from J, with 9 bases in between. The CDR3 DNA follows: TGTGCCAGCAGTGTGGACGGAAACACTGAAGCTTTCTTT. It codes for CASSVDGNTEAFF.

In this sample, this clonotype turned up many times. The chain has TRBV5-1 and TRBJ2-1; 7 nucleotides align to TRBD2. CDR3 length: 16 residues. Germline-derived CDR1 and CDR2 are SGHRS and YFSETQ. V gave up 0 bases and J gave up 5 bases; unmatched junction bases: 8. The chain's CDR3 is CASSLERRELDNEQFF. The CDR3, as DNA: TGCGCCAGCAGCTTGGAGAGGCGGGAGTTGGACAATGAGCAGTTCTTC.

This clonotype was counted at least ten times. V is TRBV20-1 and J is TRBJ1-2; no definite D call. The germline gives CDR1 DFQATT, CDR2 SNEGSKA (reference sequence). Trimming left V 1 base short and J 7 bases short, with 16 bases between. The CDR3 runs to 14 residues. The CDR3 bases are TGCAGTGCTAGAGCGTCGGGCCTGGCAGGTGGCTACACCTTC. It is translated as CSARASGLAGGYTF.

About this clonotype: A much larger clone differs by one base, so this may be a read error. DNA of the CDR3: TGTGCCAGCAGCCAAAAAATAAGGCAGCCCCAGCATTTT. Protein: CASSQKIRQPQHF. The V gene is TRBV27, the J gene TRBJ1-5; D remains ambiguous. The CDR3 covers 13 residues. Trimming took off 6 bases at V and 7 bases at J, with 13 bases between the two ends. CDR1 is MNHEY and CDR2 is SMNVEV in the germline V gene (reference sequence).

This clonotype has ten or more counts. The rearrangement joins TRBV5-1 to TRBJ2-2; the D is unclear. Per the germline V gene, CDR1 is SGHRS and CDR2 is YFSETQ. Trimming cost V 4 bases and J 8 bases, with 12 bases left between them. The CDR3 is made up of 13 amino acids. CDR3 bases: TGCGCCAGCAGCGAAAAGGGCTTTGGGGAGCTGTTTTTT. It translates to CASSEKGFGELFF.

This clonotype has at least ten counts. The chain recombines TRBV20-1 with TRBJ2-1; D is uncertain. The germline V and J ends were trimmed by 3 bases and 3 bases, with 12 bases remaining between them. CDR1 is DFQATT and CDR2 is SNEGSKA in the germline V gene (reference sequence). This CDR3 spans 14 amino acids. CDR3 coding DNA: TGCAGTGCTAGTGACTCCCTCGTCTACAATGAGCAGTTCTTC. Translated, it gives CSASDSLVYNEQFF.

This clonotype was seen repeatedly, ten times or more. J is TRBJ2-1 and V is TRBV5-1; 8 bases fit TRBD2. V dropped 4 bases and J dropped 7; count of bases not matched to a gene: 13. CDR1 SGHRS and CDR2 YFSETQ come from the germline V gene. The length of the CDR3 is 16 residues. CDR3 protein: CASSPGRAGVGNEQFF. The CDR3 DNA sequence: TGCGCCAGCAGCCCCGGACGAGCGGGAGTGGGGAATGAGCAGTTCTTC.

The rearrangement links TRBV7-9 to TRBJ2-1; TRBD2 might be the D (5 bases). This CDR3 comprises 16 residues. Germline lookup yields CDR1 SEHNR and CDR2 FQNEAQ (reference sequence). Trimming left V 1 base short and J 7 bases short, with 17 bases between. For the CDR3, the DNA is TGTGCCAGCAGCTTAGTACTAGTGGGAGAAGATAATGAGCAGTTCTTC. As protein: CASSLVLVGEDNEQFF. The variable domain in full, with the rest retrieved from reference TRBV7-9 and TRBJ2-1, is DTGVSQNPRHKITKRGQNVTFRCDPISEHNRLYWYRQTLGQGPEFLTYFQNEAQLEKSRLLSDRFSAERPKGSFSTLEIQRTEQGDSAMYLCASSLVLVGEDNEQFFGPGTRLTVL.

Ten or more counts support this clonotype. The rearrangement joins TRBV7-2 to TRBJ1-1; D is unclear. This CDR3 spans 14 amino acids. Germline loops: CDR1 SGHTA, CDR2 FQGNSA. Deletions cut 5 bases from V and 1 base from J, with 11 bases between. This chain's CDR3 is CASSGGRRNTEAFF. CDR3 nucleotide sequence: TGTGCCAGCAGCGGAGGACGAAGGAACACTGAAGCTTTCTTT.

This chain links TRBV28 with TRBJ2-1; D may be TRBD2 (5 bases). The length of the CDR3 is 16 residues. The germline gives CDR1 MDHEN, CDR2 SYDVKM. Trimming left V 2 bases short and J 0 bases short, with 11 bases between. As DNA, the CDR3 is TGTGCCAGCAGTTTAAGGAAGCGGAGCTCCTACAATGAGCAGTTCTTC. Amino acid sequence: CASSLRKRSSYNEQFF.

The chain employs TRBV10-3 and TRBJ2-2; 10 bases are shared with TRBD1. V shed 2 bases and J 2 bases; nucleotides not matched to a gene: 2. The length of the CDR3 is 16 residues. Germline CDR1 is ENHRY and CDR2 is SYGVKD. The CDR3 nucleotides are TGTGCCATCAGTGAGCGGACAGGGGGTAACACCGGGGAGCTGTTTTTT. Residues: CAISERTGGNTGELFF.

The sample holds many counts of this clonotype. The rearrangement joins TRBV10-3 to TRBJ1-2; possible D gene TRBD1, 5 bases. Trimming shortened V by 10 bases and J by 7 bases, and 16 bases separated the two germline ends. CDR3 length: 12 residues. The germline V gene encodes CDR1 ENHRY and CDR2 SYGVKD. The CDR3 DNA is TGTGCCACCGGGGGGGTTGAGAGTGGCTACACCTTC. It is translated as CATGGVESGYTF.

This clonotype was seen repeatedly, ten times or more. The chain has TRBV12-3 or TRBV12-4 and TRBJ1-5; D perhaps matches TRBD1 (5 bases). This CDR3 is built from 13 residues. Trimming removed 2 bases from V and 5 bases from J, with 7 bases in between. CDR3 region: CASSLTGDQPQHF. Written as DNA, the CDR3 is TGTGCCAGCAGTTTAACGGGGGATCAGCCCCAGCATTTT.

This clonotype was seen many times. The genes are TRBV12-3 or TRBV12-4 and TRBJ1-1; D perhaps matches TRBD1 (6 bases). The V end was cut by 5 bases, the J end by 4 bases, with 14 bases between. This CDR3 contains 14 residues. CDR3 sequence reads: CASSNQGYSTEAFF. CDR3 nucleotide sequence: TGTGCCAGCAGTAATCAGGGGTATAGCACTGAAGCTTTCTTT.

This clonotype showed up many times. The chain carries TRBV5-1 and TRBJ1-1; D might be TRBD1 (6 bases). Per the germline V gene, CDR1 is SGHRS and CDR2 is YFSETQ. V was pared by 0 bases and J by 6 bases, with 12 bases between. This CDR3 spans 14 amino acids. CDR3: CASSLAHGGSEAFF. The CDR3, as DNA: TGCGCCAGCAGCTTGGCCCACGGGGGCTCTGAAGCTTTCTTT.

There are a few counts of this clonotype. This chain uses TRBV4-3 with TRBJ2-7; D ambiguous. CDR3 length equals 13 residues. Deletions cut 0 bases from V and 0 bases from J, with 3 bases between. Germline V gene data show CDR1 as LGHNA and CDR2 as YSLEER. The CDR3 bases are TGCGCCAGCAGCCAAGAACCCTCCTACGAGCAGTACTTC. It encodes CASSQEPSYEQYF.

This clonotype was found many times. This sequence joins TRBV5-4 and TRBJ2-7; 9 positions agree with TRBD2. The CDR3 loop spans 14 amino acids. The V gene end was trimmed by 5 bases and the J gene end by 6 bases; junction bases not matched to a gene: 9. CDR1 is SGHNT and CDR2 is YYREEE in the germline V gene (reference sequence). The DNA of the CDR3 is TGTGCCAGCAGTTACAGGGGACTAGCCTCCGAGCAGTACTTC. The encoded protein is CASSYRGLASEQYF.

This clonotype was counted at least ten times. The J gene is TRBJ2-7, the V gene TRBV14; no reliable D call. Trimming stripped 1 base from V and 2 bases from J, with 9 bases between. Germline V gene sequence: CDR1 SGHDN, CDR2 FVKESK. The CDR3 has 14 residues. The CDR3 protein is CASSQVNSPYEQYF. DNA of the CDR3: TGTGCCAGCAGCCAAGTTAACAGCCCCTACGAGCAGTACTTC.

This clonotype has at least ten counts. The chain employs TRBV20-1 and TRBJ2-3, with TRBD2 matching over 10 bases. The CDR3 is 17 amino acids. Germline V gene data show CDR1 as DFQATT and CDR2 as SNEGSKA (reference sequence). The V segment lost 1 base and the J segment 2 bases; nucleotides outside the gene matches: 9. The chain's CDR3 is CSARVSGRIWNTDTQYF. CDR3 nucleotide sequence: TGCAGTGCTAGAGTTAGCGGGAGGATTTGGAACACAGATACGCAGTATTTT.